These T cell receptor beta chains were read from a single sample in a study of T cells in Graves' hyperthyroidism and ophthalmopathy. TCRdb re-called the multiplex PCR reads with MiXCR, one entry per CDR3 protein. The data contain about 300,000 distinct CDR3 sequences, roughly 13% of them singletons. Source material: blood. These receptors were taken from a woman in her forties with Graves' hyperthyroidism. Each CDR3 is given with its conserved first and last residue. Fields, in order: clone size, J gene, V gene, D gene, CDR3 DNA, CDR3 protein. The D gene is left open where the match is weak. A clone size is listed for some rows: how often the clone was seen (once, few, many), or a class if it is expanded.

size: -
J: TRBJ1-5
V: TRBV15
D: -
DNA: TGTGCCACCAGCAGAGAGCGGCACCACAATCAGCCCCAGCATTTT
CDR3: CATSRERHHNQPQHF

size: many
J: TRBJ2-2
V: TRBV6-1
D: -
DNA: TGTGCCAGCAGTCCCCTTGACACCGGGGAGCTGTTTTTT
CDR3: CASSPLDTGELFF

size: many
J: TRBJ1-6
V: TRBV12-3/TRBV12-4
D: TRBD1
DNA: TGTGCCAGCAGGGGACAGGGTCAACCCCTCCACTTT
CDR3: CASRGQGQPLHF

size: few
J: TRBJ2-3
V: TRBV12-3/TRBV12-4
D: -
DNA: TGTGCCAGCAGTTCAACAGGGAAAACAGATACGCAGTATTTT
CDR3: CASSSTGKTDTQYF

size: many
J: TRBJ2-3
V: TRBV12-3/TRBV12-4
D: TRBD1
DNA: TGTGCCAGCAATGACAGGGGGCGAACAGATACGCAGTATTTT
CDR3: CASNDRGRTDTQYF

size: many
J: TRBJ2-3
V: TRBV6-2/TRBV6-3
D: -
DNA: TGTGCCAGCAGTTCCCATGGAACGCAGTATTTT
CDR3: CASSSHGTQYF

size: many
J: TRBJ1-4
V: TRBV5-1
D: -
DNA: TGCGCCAGCAGCGGGGGGACCGCTGAAAAACTGTTTTTT
CDR3: CASSGGTAEKLFF

size: few
J: TRBJ1-1
V: TRBV19
D: TRBD1
DNA: TGTGCCAGTAGGACACAGGGGTTTCATGAAGCTTTCTTT
CDR3: CASRTQGFHEAFF

size: few
J: TRBJ1-2
V: TRBV29-1
D: TRBD1
DNA: TGCAGCGTTGGGGGACAGGGACTAAACTATGGCTACACCTTC
CDR3: CSVGGQGLNYGYTF

size: many
J: TRBJ2-3
V: TRBV2
D: -
DNA: TGTGCCAGCAGTATGCCAGGGTGGGATACGCAGTATTTT
CDR3: CASSMPGWDTQYF

size: many
J: TRBJ1-1
V: TRBV6-1
D: -
DNA: TGTGCCAGCAGTACCCCCGACAGGTTGAACACTGAAGCTTTCTTT
CDR3: CASSTPDRLNTEAFF

size: many
J: TRBJ2-7
V: TRBV10-3
D: TRBD2
DNA: TGTGCCATCAGTGACCTCCGGGCGGGAGAATCCTACGAGCAGTACTTC
CDR3: CAISDLRAGESYEQYF

size: many
J: TRBJ2-5
V: TRBV5-6
D: -
DNA: TGTGCCAGCAGCGGATTGATAGGGGAGACCCAGTACTTC
CDR3: CASSGLIGETQYF

size: many
J: TRBJ1-5
V: TRBV12-3/TRBV12-4
D: -
DNA: TGTGCCAGCAGTTTAGCCTTGGCGGGTCAGCCCCAGCATTTT
CDR3: CASSLALAGQPQHF

size: -
J: TRBJ2-1
V: TRBV7-9
D: TRBD2
DNA: TGTGCCAGCAGCTTGGCTAGCGGGCTCTCCTACAATGAGCAGTTCTTC
CDR3: CASSLASGLSYNEQFF

size: many
J: TRBJ1-2
V: TRBV29-1
D: -
DNA: TGCAGCGCCGTGTATTCGGGTGGACATGGCTACACCTTC
CDR3: CSAVYSGGHGYTF

size: many
J: TRBJ2-3
V: TRBV7-9
D: -
DNA: TGTGCCAGCAGCTTCAGGGGCGAAGTCACAGATACGCAGTATTTT
CDR3: CASSFRGEVTDTQYF

size: many
J: TRBJ1-1
V: TRBV5-8
D: -
DNA: TGTGCCAGCAGCTTTGTTACCCCACGACGGAGCACCAACACTGAAGCTTTCTTT
CDR3: CASSFVTPRRSTNTEAFF

size: few
J: TRBJ1-4
V: TRBV7-2
D: -
DNA: TGTGCCAGCAGCTTAGGTGTAACTAATGAAAAACTGTTTTTT
CDR3: CASSLGVTNEKLFF

size: -
J: TRBJ2-3
V: TRBV2
D: TRBD2
DNA: TGTGCCAGCAGCGAGACTAGCGGGAGGGCCGTAGGCACAGATACGCAGTATTTT
CDR3: CASSETSGRAVGTDTQYF

size: many
J: TRBJ2-7
V: TRBV7-2
D: TRBD2
DNA: TGTGCCAATGGACTAGCGGGAGGGGGCTACGAGCAGTACTTC
CDR3: CANGLAGGGYEQYF

size: -
J: TRBJ1-5
V: TRBV27
D: -
DNA: TGTGCCAGCAGTTTAAGCCCAGGGCCCAATCAGCTCCAGCATTTT
CDR3: CASSLSPGPNQLQHF

size: many
J: TRBJ1-3
V: TRBV7-9
D: -
DNA: TGTGCCAGCAGCGTGGGACTGGACTCTGGAAACACCATATATTTT
CDR3: CASSVGLDSGNTIYF

size: many
J: TRBJ1-1
V: TRBV27
D: -
DNA: TGTGCCAGCAGTTTTAGCATGGGGGAAGCTTTCTTT
CDR3: CASSFSMGEAFF

size: many
J: TRBJ1-4
V: TRBV15
D: -
DNA: TGTGCCACCAGCAGAGATAGGGTTTCGACTAATGAAAAACTGTTTTTT
CDR3: CATSRDRVSTNEKLFF

size: -
J: TRBJ2-7
V: TRBV6-6
D: TRBD2
DNA: TGTGCCAGCAGTTACGACGCGGGGGTTTCCTACGAGCAGTACTTC
CDR3: CASSYDAGVSYEQYF

size: many
J: TRBJ1-2
V: TRBV4-2
D: TRBD1
DNA: TGTGCCAGCAGCCAACCGGGACAGGTCAACTATGGCTACACCTTC
CDR3: CASSQPGQVNYGYTF

size: -
J: TRBJ1-2
V: TRBV18
D: -
DNA: TGTGCCAGCTCACCACGGGCACGGATATATGGCTACACCTTC
CDR3: CASSPRARIYGYTF

size: many
J: TRBJ2-7
V: TRBV5-1
D: TRBD2
DNA: TGCGCCAGCAGCCAACTTAGCGGGAATTACTACGAGCAGTACTTC
CDR3: CASSQLSGNYYEQYF

size: -
J: TRBJ2-1
V: TRBV20-1
D: -
DNA: TGCAGTGTTCCCAGCCTCTCCTACAATGAGCAGTTCTTC
CDR3: CSVPSLSYNEQFF

size: -
J: TRBJ1-5
V: TRBV12-3/TRBV12-4
D: TRBD1
DNA: TGTGCCAGCAGCAAACCCGGACAGGGGGTTTCGCCCCAGCATTTT
CDR3: CASSKPGQGVSPQHF

size: -
J: TRBJ2-1
V: TRBV9
D: -
DNA: TGTGCCAGCACCATCGAGGGTAGCGCGAACAATGAGCAGTTCTTC
CDR3: CASTIEGSANNEQFF

size: -
J: TRBJ1-5
V: TRBV18
D: -
DNA: TGTGCCAGCCAGTTAACGTTAAATCAGCCCCAGCATTTT
CDR3: CASQLTLNQPQHF

size: many
J: TRBJ1-5
V: TRBV2
D: TRBD1
DNA: TGTGCCAGCAGGATGACAGGGGGCAATCAGCCCCAGCATTTT
CDR3: CASRMTGGNQPQHF

size: few
J: TRBJ2-2
V: TRBV11-3
D: TRBD2
DNA: TGTGCCAGCAGCTCCCGGGGACTAGCGGGAGGGTCTCACACCGGGGAGCTGTTTTTT
CDR3: CASSSRGLAGGSHTGELFF

size: many
J: TRBJ2-1
V: TRBV6-2/TRBV6-3
D: TRBD2
DNA: TGTGCCAGCAGTTACTCAGCGGGAGGCCTCCTGGATGGGGGTATAGAGCAGTTCTTC
CDR3: CASSYSAGGLLDGGIEQFF

size: many
J: TRBJ2-7
V: TRBV11-1
D: TRBD1
DNA: TGTGCCAGCAGCTCTTGGTACGGGACAGCCTACGAGCAGTACTTC
CDR3: CASSSWYGTAYEQYF

size: many
J: TRBJ1-1
V: TRBV20-1
D: TRBD1
DNA: TGCAGTGTGAGGGACAGGGGGCTCCACACTGAAGCTTTCTTT
CDR3: CSVRDRGLHTEAFF

size: few
J: TRBJ2-5
V: TRBV25-1
D: TRBD2
DNA: TGTGCCAGCACCGAAGCGGGGACCGTGGGGGAGACCCAGTACTTC
CDR3: CASTEAGTVGETQYF

size: many
J: TRBJ2-5
V: TRBV12-3/TRBV12-4
D: -
DNA: TGTGCCAGCAGTTTGTATCAGCCCGGTATGTCCCAGTACTTC
CDR3: CASSLYQPGMSQYF

size: many
J: TRBJ2-5
V: TRBV28
D: TRBD1
DNA: TGTGCCAGCAGTTACAGGGGGCGCCTGGAGACCCAGTACTTC
CDR3: CASSYRGRLETQYF